What follows describes a single T cell receptor (beta chain). What it recognizes is unknown. These data belong to a study of T-cell memory formation after mild COVID-19. Whole-study context: TCR clusters largely stayed donor specific.

Study results and limitations: Among contracting clones, CD4+ were mainly CM/EM and CD8+ enriched in EMRA. There was a balanced CD4/CD8 profile in clones contracting day 15 to 85, and later expanders leaned CD4+. Second-wave clones reaching peak frequency on day 37 lacked confirmed SARS-CoV-2 specificity.

Germline assignment: CDR1 SGHTA and CDR2 FQGNSA. The CDR3 spans 14 residues. V shed 1 base and J 7 bases; nucleotides not matched to a gene: 4. TCRdb passed the 5' RACE reads through MiXCR, listing each CDR3 protein once. The data hold some 350,000 distinct CDR3 sequences, with over 10% observed a single time. Specimen: PBMCs or a T cell subset sorted from them (not recorded which). This receptor was obtained from a young man who had mild COVID-19 (a few samples of this study predate the infection). Cell type and time point are not known. The chain links TRBV7-2 to TRBJ1-5; 7 bases fit TRBD1. The CDR3 DNA is TGTGCCAGCAGCTTAGAGGGGGCGCGGCAGCCCCAGCATTTT. Translated, it gives CASSLEGARQPQHF.